A selection of T cell receptor beta chains follows, all from one sample in a study of graft-versus-host responses after intestinal transplantation. What these receptors recognize is not known. The table came from immunoSEQ multiplex PCR; TCRdb's copy has only in-frame clones and leaves some out. The top ten hold around 0.15% of the sample, which has 100,000 or so clones, 92% seen once. The starting material was unstimulated CD4+ T cells sorted from spleen or lymph node cells, obtained before intestinal transplant. These receptors were collected from a human donor who received an intestinal transplant. Each CDR3 is given with its conserved first and last residue. D genes are given only for firm matches. Only part of the rows carry a size: once, few, many, or a class if the clone is expanded.

v_gene	j_gene	abundance	d_gene	CDR3aa	CDR3nt
TRBV5-1	TRBJ2-7	.	TRBD1	CASSLGPTGDYEQYF	TGCGCCAGCAGCTTGGGCCCGACAGGGGACTACGAGCAGTACTTC
TRBV28	TRBJ1-2	.	TRBD1	CASQHRGNYGYTF	TGTGCCAGTCAACACAGGGGGAACTATGGCTACACCTTC
TRBV2	TRBJ2-1	.	TRBD2	CASLAGEFSNEQFF	TGTGCCAGCTTAGCGGGGGAGTTTAGCAATGAGCAGTTCTTC
TRBV7-9	TRBJ2-7	.	.	CASSLADSPEQYF	TGTGCCAGCAGCTTAGCTGACAGTCCCGAGCAGTACTTC
TRBV7-8	TRBJ2-7	once	.	CASSLFAELLSYEQYF	TGTGCCAGCAGCTTATTCGCGGAACTCCTCTCCTACGAGCAGTACTTC
TRBV11-2	TRBJ2-1	.	TRBD1	CASSLVGTGKEFF	TGTGCCAGCAGCTTAGTTGGGACAGGGAAAGAGTTCTTC
TRBV6-5	TRBJ2-7	once	.	CASNRATAYEQYF	TGTGCCAGCAACAGGGCGACAGCCTACGAGCAGTACTTC
TRBV28	TRBJ1-5	.	TRBD1	CASGYRQGTGNQPQHF	TGTGCCAGCGGATATCGACAGGGAACGGGCAATCAGCCCCAGCATTTT
TRBV5-1	TRBJ2-7	.	.	CASSLAKWAPGSDEQYF	TGCGCCAGCAGCTTGGCCAAGTGGGCCCCGGGGAGCGACGAGCAGTACTTC
TRBV19	TRBJ1-4	.	TRBD1	CASSIIGRGRSATNEKLFF	TGTGCCAGTAGTATCATCGGCAGGGGGCGGTCGGCAACTAATGAAAAACTGTTTTTT
TRBV19	TRBJ2-7	.	.	CASRPIGQNSYEQYF	TGTGCCAGTAGACCTATAGGACAGAACTCCTACGAGCAGTACTTC
TRBV30	TRBJ1-5	once	.	CAWSAPNQPQHF	TGTGCCTGGAGTGCCCCAAATCAGCCCCAGCATTTT
TRBV12-5	TRBJ2-7	.	TRBD2	CASGVAGGPHEQYF	TGTGCTAGTGGGGTAGCGGGAGGGCCCCACGAGCAGTACTTC
TRBV28	TRBJ2-6	.	.	CASSLGGSGANVLTF	TGTGCCAGCAGTTTGGGGGGCTCTGGGGCCAACGTCCTGACTTTC
TRBV18	TRBJ2-1	.	TRBD2	CASALRAGGLGNEQFF	TGTGCCAGCGCCCTTCGGGCGGGAGGGCTGGGAAATGAGCAGTTCTTC
TRBV25-1	TRBJ1-1	.	TRBD1	CASDFPGQGCLNTEAFF	TGTGCCAGCGATTTCCCTGGACAGGGGTGTCTGAACACTGAAGCTTTCTTT
TRBV25-1	TRBJ2-4	.	.	CASSEYGVAKNIQYF	TGTGCCAGCAGTGAATACGGGGTAGCCAAAAACATTCAGTACTTC
TRBV4-2	TRBJ2-7	.	.	CASSQAGESYEQYF	TGTGCCAGCAGCCAAGCGGGAGAGTCCTACGAGCAGTACTTC
TRBV2	TRBJ1-5	.	.	CASRGGGQPQHF	TGTGCCAGCAGAGGGGGGGGGCAGCCCCAGCATTTT
TRBV4-2	TRBJ2-7	.	TRBD2	CASSQVGLAGGPAYEQYF	TGTGCCAGCAGCCAAGTGGGACTAGCGGGGGGTCCGGCCTACGAGCAGTACTTC
TRBV5-1	TRBJ2-7	.	.	CASSLVVSVGEDPYEQYF	TGCGCCAGCAGCTTGGTAGTCTCGGTGGGGGAGGACCCCTACGAGCAGTACTTC
TRBV7-2	TRBJ2-2	.	.	CASSLGGGDGELFF	TGTGCCAGCAGCCTAGGAGGTGGTGACGGGGAGCTGTTTTTT
TRBV27	TRBJ2-7	.	TRBD2	CASSGNSGGRHEQYF	TGTGCCAGCAGTGGAAATAGCGGGGGTAGGCACGAGCAGTACTTC
TRBV10-3	TRBJ2-5	.	.	CAISRGTQETQYF	TGTGCCATCAGCAGGGGAACCCAAGAGACCCAGTACTTC
TRBV5-1	TRBJ1-2	.	TRBD1	CASSLATRTGLINYGYTF	TGCGCCAGCAGCTTGGCCACCAGGACAGGACTCATAAACTATGGCTACACCTTC
TRBV5-1	TRBJ2-5	.	TRBD1	CASSPNQGGWWETQYF	TGCGCCAGCAGCCCCAACCAAGGGGGCTGGTGGGAGACCCAGTACTTC
TRBV7-6	TRBJ1-1	.	TRBD1	CASSVGQGNTEAFF	TGTGCCAGCAGCGTCGGACAGGGGAACACTGAAGCTTTCTTT
TRBV7-7	TRBJ2-5	.	.	CASSPEGLKRETQYF	TGTGCCAGCAGCCCCGAAGGACTCAAGCGGGAGACCCAGTACTTC
TRBV5-1	TRBJ2-5	.	.	CASSLEGAVVWETQYF	TGCGCCAGCAGCTTGGAAGGGGCGGTGGTGTGGGAGACCCAGTACTTC
TRBV19	TRBJ2-3	.	TRBD1	CATGTGASTDTQYF	TGTGCCACCGGGACAGGGGCTAGCACAGATACGCAGTATTTT
TRBV19	TRBJ1-3	.	TRBD1	CASSIRGQGGNTIYF	TGTGCCAGTAGTATTAGGGGACAGGGCGGAAACACCATATATTTT
TRBV19	TRBJ2-1	.	.	CASSIMKRYNEQFF	TGTGCCAGTAGTATAATGAAGCGGTACAATGAGCAGTTCTTC
TRBV5-1	TRBJ2-7	.	TRBD2	CASSYGLAGVSYEQYF	TGCGCCAGCAGCTATGGACTAGCGGGGGTCTCCTACGAGCAGTACTTC
TRBV7-3	TRBJ2-5	.	TRBD1	CASSLGDSQETQYF	TGTGCCAGCAGCTTAGGGGACAGCCAAGAGACCCAGTACTTC
TRBV20-1	TRBJ2-1	.	.	CSASEWNEQFF	TGCAGTGCTAGTGAGTGGAATGAGCAGTTCTTC
TRBV29-1	TRBJ2-3	.	.	CSVFLLRADTQYF	TGCAGCGTTTTCCTCCTGCGGGCAGATACGCAGTATTTT
TRBV4-3	TRBJ2-3	.	TRBD2	CASSQRTGTSGGAINSDTQYF	TGCGCCAGCAGCCAAAGAACCGGGACTAGCGGGGGGGCCATCAATTCAGATACGCAGTATTTT
TRBV19	TRBJ1-1	.	.	CASSVRGFEAFF	TGTGCCAGTAGTGTCCGGGGATTTGAAGCTTTCTTT
TRBV7-8	TRBJ1-6	few	.	CASSLVRGNSPLHF	TGTGCCAGCAGCTTAGTCAGGGGTAATTCACCCCTCCACTTT
TRBV15	TRBJ2-1	.	.	CATSGMQAYNEQFF	TGTGCCACCAGTGGCATGCAAGCCTACAATGAGCAGTTCTTC
TRBV18	TRBJ2-7	.	TRBD1	CASSPQTGGPLEQYF	TGTGCCAGCTCACCACAGACAGGGGGTCCCCTCGAGCAGTACTTC
TRBV18	TRBJ2-5	.	.	CASSPLGTRLVVQETQYF	TGTGCCAGCTCACCACTCGGGACACGACTGGTTGTCCAAGAGACCCAGTACTTC
TRBV4-3	TRBJ2-3	.	TRBD2	CASSQEEAGVVDTQYF	TGCGCCAGCAGCCAAGAGGAAGCGGGGGTAGTAGATACGCAGTATTTT
TRBV7-2	TRBJ2-6	.	TRBD1	CASSYRGGANVLTF	TGTGCCAGCAGCTACAGGGGTGGGGCCAACGTCCTGACTTTC
TRBV2	TRBJ2-2	.	TRBD2	CASSERLAGVSGELFF	TGTGCCAGCAGTGAAAGACTAGCGGGGGTGAGCGGGGAGCTGTTTTTT
TRBV9	TRBJ2-7	.	TRBD2	CASSELAGVGTEQYF	TGTGCCAGCAGCGAACTAGCGGGAGTCGGGACCGAGCAGTACTTC
TRBV6-5	TRBJ2-1	.	TRBD2	CASKRLAEGVEQFF	TGTGCCAGCAAGCGACTAGCGGAGGGGGTTGAGCAGTTCTTC
TRBV5-8	TRBJ1-1	.	TRBD1	CASSLEDRGTEAFF	TGTGCCAGCAGCTTGGAGGACAGGGGCACTGAAGCTTTCTTT
TRBV5-6	TRBJ2-7	.	.	CASSGGLTYEQYF	TGTGCCAGCAGCGGCGGACTGACCTACGAGCAGTACTTC
TRBV7-2	TRBJ1-2	once	.	CASSRHGDYGYTF	TGTGCCAGCAGCCGACACGGCGACTATGGCTACACCTTC
TRBV28	TRBJ2-7	.	.	CASSPRPSYEQYF	TGTGCCAGCAGCCCGCGGCCCTCCTACGAGCAGTACTTC
TRBV19	TRBJ2-3	.	TRBD1	CASSLRQGAGDTQYF	TGTGCCAGTAGTCTAAGACAGGGGGCGGGAGATACGCAGTATTTT
TRBV10-3	TRBJ2-2	.	TRBD2	CAISESISGGASGTTGELFF	TGTGCCATCAGTGAGTCTATTAGCGGGGGGGCCTCCGGGACCACCGGGGAGCTGTTTTTT